The present T cell receptor beta chain was sequenced within a study of T cell responses to AZD1222 COVID-19 vaccine. Findings and limits, study-wide: Nearly half of spike-specific TCRs reportedly target variant regions that are unmutated in the B.1.351 and B.1.1.7 variants. Mostly white British, mostly female donors; authors suggested clonal diversity may be underestimated.

Only in-frame clones appear in the TCRdb table, and some are missing; sequencing was by immunoSEQ multiplex PCR. The sample contains approximately 120,000 clones, more than 70% of which appear only once. In the case of this clone: Its antigen is not known.

Source: peripheral blood, taken on day 0 of AZD1222 vaccination. The source of this sequence is an adult in good health.

For the CDR3, the DNA is TGTGCCTGGAGTTCACGAGGGACAGGGTGGCGGCCTGAAGCTTTCTTT. It translates to CAWSSRGTGWRPEAFF. V and J are TRBV30 and TRBJ1-1; 9 bases align to TRBD1. This CDR3 spans 16 amino acids. V lost 2 bases to trimming and J lost 6 bases; unmatched junction nucleotides: 13. In germline, CDR1 is GTSNPN, CDR2 SVGIG (reference sequence).